Detailed here is one TCR beta chain. Its antigen is unknown. Germline-derived CDR1 and CDR2 are MNHNS and SASEGT. This CDR3 is built from 13 residues. With V trimmed by 3 bases and J by 8 bases, 3 bases remained unmatched. The table came from immunoSEQ multiplex PCR; TCRdb's copy has only in-frame clones and leaves some out. The table includes a few hundred thousand clones, 75% to 90% detected once. This sample is part of a study of cytomegalovirus exposure and HLA in healthy donors. Broader study findings: The tendency of first-cohort TCR clusters to co-occur in the roughly 120 validation repertoires was identified by a subsequent analysis. The authors confirmed in vitro that three CMV-associated chains were specific for CMV antigens. Reports showed the classifier diagnosing cytomegalovirus status with high specificity and sensitivity.

The chain couples TRBV6-1 to TRBJ2-4, with 8 nucleotides matching TRBD1. The sample consisted of PBMCs. This TCR was sampled from a woman aged 18-29 years in good health and CMV-seronegative. The CDR3 loop reads CASSDQDRDIQYF. In DNA form, the CDR3 reads TGTGCCAGCAGTGACCAGGACAGGGACATTCAGTACTTC.